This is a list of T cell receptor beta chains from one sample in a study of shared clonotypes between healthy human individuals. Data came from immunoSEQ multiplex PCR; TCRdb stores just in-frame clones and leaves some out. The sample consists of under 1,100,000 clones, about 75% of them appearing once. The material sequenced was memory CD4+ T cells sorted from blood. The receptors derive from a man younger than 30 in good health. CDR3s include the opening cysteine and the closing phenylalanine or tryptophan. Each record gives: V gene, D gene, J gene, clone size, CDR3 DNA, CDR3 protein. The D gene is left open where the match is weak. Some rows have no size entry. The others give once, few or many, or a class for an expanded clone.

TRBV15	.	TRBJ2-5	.	TGTGCCACCAAGGAGGGTCGAACCGCCAGTTCCCAAGAGACCCAGTACTTC	CATKEGRTASSQETQYF
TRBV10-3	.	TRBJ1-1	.	TGTGCCATCAGTGAAATCAATACAGGGACTGAAGCTTTCTTT	CAISEINTGTEAFF
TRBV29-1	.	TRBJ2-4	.	TGCAGCGTTGTTGGTGGGGGTGGCATTCAGTACTTC	CSVVGGGGIQYF
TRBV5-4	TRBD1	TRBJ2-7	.	TGTGCCAGCAGCTTGGCGGACAGGTACGAGCAGTACTTC	CASSLADRYEQYF
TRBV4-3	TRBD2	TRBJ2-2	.	TGCGCCAGCAGCCAGGGACTAGCGGGAATCACCGGGGAGCTGTTTTTT	CASSQGLAGITGELFF
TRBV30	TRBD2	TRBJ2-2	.	TGTGCCTGGACTAAAACCGGGACTAGCGGGAGGTCGATCACCGGGGAGCTGTTTTTT	CAWTKTGTSGRSITGELFF
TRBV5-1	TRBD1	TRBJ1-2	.	TGCGCCAGCAGCGGGACAGGGAACTATGGCTACACCTTC	CASSGTGNYGYTF
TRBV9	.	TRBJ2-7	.	TGTGCCAGCAGCGTAGTGGGTACCTCCTACGAGCAGTACTTC	CASSVVGTSYEQYF
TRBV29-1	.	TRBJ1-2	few	TGCAGCGTTGACCCGGGATATGGCTACACCTTC	CSVDPGYGYTF
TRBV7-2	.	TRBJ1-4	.	TGTGCCAGCAGCTTAGGGGGGCAGGGAAAGGAAAAACTGTTTTTT	CASSLGGQGKEKLFF
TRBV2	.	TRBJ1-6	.	TGTGCCAGCAGGGACCAGGGGTATAATTCACCCCTCCACTTT	CASRDQGYNSPLHF
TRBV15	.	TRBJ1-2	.	TGTGCCACCAGCGCGCAGGGACGGGGCTACACCTTC	CATSAQGRGYTF
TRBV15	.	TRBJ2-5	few	TGTGCCACCAGCAGAGGGGACACCCACGAAGAGACCCAGTACTTC	CATSRGDTHEETQYF
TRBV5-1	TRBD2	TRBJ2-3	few	TGCGCCAGCAGCCTGGGGACTAGCGGGAGTTTACGTACAGATACGCAGTATTTT	CASSLGTSGSLRTDTQYF
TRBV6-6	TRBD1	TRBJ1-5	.	TGTGCCAGCAGTTTCGGTAGGGGGCGTAATCAGCCCCAGCATTTT	CASSFGRGRNQPQHF
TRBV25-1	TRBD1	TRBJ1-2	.	TGTGCCAGCAGTGAATGGGGGACAGTCTATGGCTACACCTTC	CASSEWGTVYGYTF
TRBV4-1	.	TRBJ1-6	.	TGCGCCAGCAGCCAAGAGGGGGGGCAGGGACGCTCACCCCTCCACTTT	CASSQEGGQGRSPLHF
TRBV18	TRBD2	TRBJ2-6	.	TGTGCCAGCTCCCCCCGGGGGGGATCTGGGGCCAACGTCCTGACTTTC	CASSPRGGSGANVLTF
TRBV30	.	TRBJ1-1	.	TGTGCCTGGAGTGTGCCAGGACGGATTGAAGCTTTCTTT	CAWSVPGRIEAFF
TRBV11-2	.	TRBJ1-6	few	TGTGCCAGCAGCTTAGTTTTGGGTTCACCCCTCCACTTT	CASSLVLGSPLHF
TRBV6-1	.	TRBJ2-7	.	TGTGCCAGCAGTGCAACTACAGGGTGGCCCTACGAGCAGTACTTC	CASSATTGWPYEQYF
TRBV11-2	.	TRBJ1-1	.	TGTGCCAGCAGCCTGGAGATTTCGACGTTGAACACTGAAGCTTTCTTT	CASSLEISTLNTEAFF